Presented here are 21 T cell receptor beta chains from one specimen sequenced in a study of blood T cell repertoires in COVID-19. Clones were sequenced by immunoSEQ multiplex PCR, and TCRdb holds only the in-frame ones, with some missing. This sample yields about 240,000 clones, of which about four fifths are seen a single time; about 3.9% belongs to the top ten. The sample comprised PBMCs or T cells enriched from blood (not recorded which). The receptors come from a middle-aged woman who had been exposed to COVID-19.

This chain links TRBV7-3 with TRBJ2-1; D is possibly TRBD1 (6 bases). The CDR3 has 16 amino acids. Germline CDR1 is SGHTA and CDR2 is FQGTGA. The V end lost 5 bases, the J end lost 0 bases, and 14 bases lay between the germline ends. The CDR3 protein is CASSPPGQSSYNEQFF. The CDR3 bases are TGTGCCAGCAGCCCGCCGGGACAAAGCTCCTACAATGAGCAGTTCTTC.

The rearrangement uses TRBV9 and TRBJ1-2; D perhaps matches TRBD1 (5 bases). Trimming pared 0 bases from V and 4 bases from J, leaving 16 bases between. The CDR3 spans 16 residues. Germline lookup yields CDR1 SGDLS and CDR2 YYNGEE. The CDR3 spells CASSVGPGGGSYGYTF. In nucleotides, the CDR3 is TGTGCCAGCAGCGTAGGGCCCGGGGGGGGGAGCTATGGCTACACCTTC.

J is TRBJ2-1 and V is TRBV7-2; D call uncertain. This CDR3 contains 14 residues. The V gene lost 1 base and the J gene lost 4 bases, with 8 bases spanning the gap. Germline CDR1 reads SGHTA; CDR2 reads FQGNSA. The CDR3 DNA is TGTGCCAGCAGCTTAGTAGCTTTTTACAATGAGCAGTTCTTC. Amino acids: CASSLVAFYNEQFF. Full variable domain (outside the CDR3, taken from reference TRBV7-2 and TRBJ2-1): GAGVSQSPSNKVTEKGKDVELRCDPISGHTALYWYRQSLGQGLEFLIYFQGNSAPDKSGLPSDRFSAERTGGSVSTLTIQRTQQEDSAVYLCASSLVAFYNEQFFGPGTRLTVL.

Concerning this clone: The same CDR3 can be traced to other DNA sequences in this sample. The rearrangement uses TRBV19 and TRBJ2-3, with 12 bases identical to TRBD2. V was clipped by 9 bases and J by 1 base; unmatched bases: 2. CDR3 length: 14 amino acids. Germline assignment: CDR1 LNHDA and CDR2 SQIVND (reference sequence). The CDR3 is CASRLAGGTDTQYF. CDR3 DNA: TGTGCCAGCAGACTAGCGGGAGGCACAGATACGCAGTATTTT. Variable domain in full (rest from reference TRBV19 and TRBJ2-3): DGGITQSPKYLFRKEGQNVTLSCEQNLNHDAMYWYRQDPGQGLRLIYYSQIVNDFQKGDIAEGYSVSREKKESFPLTVTSAQKNPTAFYLCASRLAGGTDTQYFGPGTRLTVL.

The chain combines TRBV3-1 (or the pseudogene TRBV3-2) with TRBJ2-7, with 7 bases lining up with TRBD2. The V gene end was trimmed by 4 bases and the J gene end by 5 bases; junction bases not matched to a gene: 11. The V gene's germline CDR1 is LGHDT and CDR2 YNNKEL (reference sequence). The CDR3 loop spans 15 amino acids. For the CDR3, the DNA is TGTGCCAGCAGCCCTACCGTCGGGACTACCCACGAGCAGTACTTC. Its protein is CASSPTVGTTHEQYF.

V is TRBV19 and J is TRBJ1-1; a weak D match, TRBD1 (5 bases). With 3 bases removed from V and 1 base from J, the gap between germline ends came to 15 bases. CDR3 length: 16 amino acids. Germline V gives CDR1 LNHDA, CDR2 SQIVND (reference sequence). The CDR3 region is CASSILPPQGNTEAFF. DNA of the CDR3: TGTGCCAGTAGTATCCTACCCCCCCAGGGGAACACTGAAGCTTTCTTT.

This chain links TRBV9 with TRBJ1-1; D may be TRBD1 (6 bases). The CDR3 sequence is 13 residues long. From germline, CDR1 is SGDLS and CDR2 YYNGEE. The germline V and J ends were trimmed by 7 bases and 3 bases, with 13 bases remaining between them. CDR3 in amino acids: CASGQGRDTEAFF. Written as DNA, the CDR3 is TGTGCCAGCGGTCAGGGGAGGGACACTGAAGCTTTCTTT.

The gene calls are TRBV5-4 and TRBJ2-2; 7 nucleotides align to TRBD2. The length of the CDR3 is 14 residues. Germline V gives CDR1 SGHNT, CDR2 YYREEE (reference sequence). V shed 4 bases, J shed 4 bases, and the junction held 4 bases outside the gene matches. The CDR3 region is CASSRGEGTGELFF. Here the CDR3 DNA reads TGTGCCAGCAGCCGAGGGGAGGGCACCGGGGAGCTGTTTTTT. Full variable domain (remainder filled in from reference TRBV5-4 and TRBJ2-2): ETGVTQSPTHLIKTRGQQVTLRCSSQSGHNTVSWYQQALGQGPQFIFQYYREEENGRGNFPPRFSGLQFPNYSSELNVNALELDDSALYLCASSRGEGTGELFFGEGSRLTVL.

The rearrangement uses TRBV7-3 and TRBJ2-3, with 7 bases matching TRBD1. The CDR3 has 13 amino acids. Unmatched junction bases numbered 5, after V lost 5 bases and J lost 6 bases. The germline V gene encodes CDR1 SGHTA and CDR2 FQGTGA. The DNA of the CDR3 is TGTGCCAGCAGCAAAAGGGGGCCGGATACGCAGTATTTT. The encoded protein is CASSKRGPDTQYF. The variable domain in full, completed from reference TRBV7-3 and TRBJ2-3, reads GAGVSQTPSNKVTEKGKYVELRCDPISGHTALYWYRQSLGQGPEFLIYFQGTGAADDSGLPNDRFFAVRPEGSVSTLKIQRTERGDSAVYLCASSKRGPDTQYFGPGTRLTVL.

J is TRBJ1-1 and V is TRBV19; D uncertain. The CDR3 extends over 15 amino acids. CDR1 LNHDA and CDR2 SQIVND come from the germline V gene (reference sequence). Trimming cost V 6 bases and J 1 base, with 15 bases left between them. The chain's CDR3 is CASRSAGRGNTEAFF. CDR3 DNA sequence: TGTGCCAGTAGATCAGCTGGCCGGGGGAACACTGAAGCTTTCTTT.

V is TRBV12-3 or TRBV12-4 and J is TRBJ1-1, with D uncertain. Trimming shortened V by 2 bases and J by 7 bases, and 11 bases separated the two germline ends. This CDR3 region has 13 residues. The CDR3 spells CASSLNTGSEAFF. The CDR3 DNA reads TGTGCCAGCAGTTTAAACACGGGGAGTGAAGCTTTCTTT.

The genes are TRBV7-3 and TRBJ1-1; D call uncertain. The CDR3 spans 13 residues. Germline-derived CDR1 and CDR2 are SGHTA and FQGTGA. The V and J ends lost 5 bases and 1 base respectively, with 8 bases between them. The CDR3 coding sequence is TGTGCCAGCAGCCCCACAGCGAACACTGAAGCTTTCTTT. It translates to CASSPTANTEAFF.

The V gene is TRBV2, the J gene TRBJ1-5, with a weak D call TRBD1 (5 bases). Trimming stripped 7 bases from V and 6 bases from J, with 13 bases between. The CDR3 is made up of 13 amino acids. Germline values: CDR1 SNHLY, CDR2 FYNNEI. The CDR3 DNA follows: TGTGCCAGCACCCCAGGGTTTACTCAGCCCCAGCATTTT. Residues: CASTPGFTQPQHF. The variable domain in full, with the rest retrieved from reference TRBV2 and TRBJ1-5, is EPEVTQTPSHQVTQMGQEVILRCVPISNHLYFYWYRQILGQKVEFLVSFYNNEISEKSEIFDDQFSVERPDGSNFTLKIRSTKLEDSAMYFCASTPGFTQPQHFGDGTRLSIL.

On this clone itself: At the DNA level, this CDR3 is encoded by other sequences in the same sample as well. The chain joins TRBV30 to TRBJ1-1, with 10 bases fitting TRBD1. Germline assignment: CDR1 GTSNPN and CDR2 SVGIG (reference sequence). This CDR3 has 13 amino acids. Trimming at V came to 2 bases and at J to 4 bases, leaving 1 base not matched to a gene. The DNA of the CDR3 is TGTGCCTGGAGTTGGACAGGGGGCACTGAAGCTTTCTTT. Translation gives CAWSWTGGTEAFF.

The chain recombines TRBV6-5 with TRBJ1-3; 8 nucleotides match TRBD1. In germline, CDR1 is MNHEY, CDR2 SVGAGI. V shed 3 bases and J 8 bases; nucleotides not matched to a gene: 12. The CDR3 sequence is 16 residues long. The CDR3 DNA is TGTGCCAGCAGTTATTCCGGGACAGGCAACGGGGACACCATATATTTT. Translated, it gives CASSYSGTGNGDTIYF.

CDR3 bases: TGTGCCAGCAGTCCCTCTACAGGGGACCAGCCCCAGCATTTT. The encoded protein is CASSPSTGDQPQHF. The rearrangement joins TRBV2 to TRBJ1-5; 7 bases match TRBD1. V was pared by 5 bases and J by 7 bases, with 8 bases of the junction left unmatched. The germline V gene has CDR1 SNHLY and CDR2 FYNNEI. The length of the CDR3 is 14 residues. The complete variable domain, with remaining parts taken from reference TRBV2 and TRBJ1-5, reads EPEVTQTPSHQVTQMGQEVILRCVPISNHLYFYWYRQILGQKVEFLVSFYNNEISEKSEIFDDQFSVERPDGSNFTLKIRSTKLEDSAMYFCASSPSTGDQPQHFGDGTRLSIL.

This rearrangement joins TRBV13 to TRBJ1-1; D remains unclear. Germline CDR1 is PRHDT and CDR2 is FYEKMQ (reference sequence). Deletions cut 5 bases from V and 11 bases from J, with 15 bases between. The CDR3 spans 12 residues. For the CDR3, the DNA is TGTGCCAGCAGCACCCGATTCGGCGGGGCTTTCTTT. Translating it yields CASSTRFGGAFF.

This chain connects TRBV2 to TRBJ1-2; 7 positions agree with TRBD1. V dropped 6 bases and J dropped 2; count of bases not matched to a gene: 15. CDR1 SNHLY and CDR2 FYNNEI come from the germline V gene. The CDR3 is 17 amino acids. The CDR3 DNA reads TGTGCCAGCAGCGGAACCGGGACAGCCCTCCTCAACTATGGCTACACCTTC. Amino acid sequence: CASSGTGTALLNYGYTF.

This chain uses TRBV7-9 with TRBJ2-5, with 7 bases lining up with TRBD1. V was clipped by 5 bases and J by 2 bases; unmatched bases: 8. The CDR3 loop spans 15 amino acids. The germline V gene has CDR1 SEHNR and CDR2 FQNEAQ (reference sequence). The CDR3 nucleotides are TGTGCCAGCAGCGAAAGACAGGGCCCTCAAGAGACCCAGTACTTC. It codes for CASSERQGPQETQYF.

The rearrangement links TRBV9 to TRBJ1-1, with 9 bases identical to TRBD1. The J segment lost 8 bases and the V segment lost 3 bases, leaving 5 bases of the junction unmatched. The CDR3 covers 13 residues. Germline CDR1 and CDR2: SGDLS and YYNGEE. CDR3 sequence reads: CASSAGQGLEAFF. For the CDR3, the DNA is TGTGCCAGCAGCGCCGGACAGGGGTTGGAAGCTTTCTTT. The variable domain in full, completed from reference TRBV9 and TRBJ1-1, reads DSGVTQTPKHLITATGQRVTLRCSPRSGDLSVYWYQQSLDQGLQFLIQYYNGEERAKGNILERFSAQQFPDLHSELNLSSLELGDSALYFCASSAGQGLEAFFGQGTRLTVV.

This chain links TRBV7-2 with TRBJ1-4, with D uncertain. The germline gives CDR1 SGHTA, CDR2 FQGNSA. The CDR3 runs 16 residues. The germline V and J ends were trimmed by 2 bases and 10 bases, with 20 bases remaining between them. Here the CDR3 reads CASSLPTGSHLGKLFF. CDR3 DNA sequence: TGTGCCAGCAGCTTACCTACCGGGTCCCATTTGGGAAAACTGTTTTTT.